The 32 T cell receptor beta chains presented below share a single source sample, sequenced in a study of T cell changes during pregnancy in multiple sclerosis. Clones were sequenced by immunoSEQ multiplex PCR, and TCRdb holds only the in-frame ones, with some missing. The table records about 19,000 clones, around 90% of them present only once. The sample in question was CD8+ T cells from peripheral blood mononuclear cells, obtained after pregnancy. The receptors were gathered from a female donor in good health, enrolled as a control in a pregnancy study.

This rearrangement joins TRBV7-9 to TRBJ2-7, with 8 nucleotides matching TRBD1. The length of the CDR3 is 16 residues. Germline CDR1 reads SEHNR; CDR2 reads FQNEAQ (reference sequence). The junction had 11 bases not matched to a gene; V was cut back by 5 bases and J by 2 bases. CDR3 sequence reads: CASSPLSGTGPYEQYF. CDR3 DNA: TGTGCCAGCAGCCCCTTATCTGGGACAGGACCCTACGAGCAGTACTTC. Supplemented by reference TRBV7-9 and TRBJ2-7, the full variable domain reads DTGVSQNPRHKITKRGQNVTFRCDPISEHNRLYWYRQTLGQGPEFLTYFQNEAQLEKSRLLSDRFSAERPKGSFSTLEIQRTEQGDSAMYLCASSPLSGTGPYEQYFGPGTRLTVT.

The rearrangement joins TRBV15 to TRBJ2-7, with TRBD2 matching 16 bases. There are 15 residues in the CDR3. J was trimmed by 3 bases and V by 6 bases; bases with no gene match: 2. The germline V gene encodes CDR1 LNHNV and CDR2 YYDKDF (reference sequence). The CDR3 DNA follows: TGTGCCACCAGAGGGACTAGCGGGGGGGTCTACGAGCAGTACTTC. It yields the protein CATRGTSGGVYEQYF.

The sample holds one count of this clone. The CDR3 sequence is CASGPVGGYTF. CDR3 bases: TGTGCCAGTGGGCCCGTAGGTGGCTACACCTTC. The chain recombines TRBV6-1 with TRBJ1-2, with D uncertain. The CDR3 runs to 11 residues. V was shortened by 9 bases and J by 7 bases, with 12 bases between the two germline ends. Germline CDR1 is MNHNS and CDR2 is SASEGT.

The rearrangement uses TRBV7-9 and TRBJ2-3, with 10 nucleotides matching TRBD2. The CDR3 totals 16 residues. CDR1 is SEHNR and CDR2 is FQNEAQ in the germline V gene (reference sequence). With V trimmed by 6 bases and J by 4 bases, 10 bases remained unmatched. CDR3 in DNA: TGTGCCAGCAGGTTTACTGGGACTAGCGTCTCAGATACGCAGTATTTT. Translation gives CASRFTGTSVSDTQYF.

The chain joins TRBV13 to TRBJ2-5, with 11 bases that match TRBD2. CDR1 is PRHDT, CDR2 FYEKMQ, per germline (reference sequence). The trim removed 2 bases at V and 1 base at J, leaving 3 bases unmatched. This CDR3 is built from 16 residues. CDR3 DNA sequence: TGTGCCAGCAGCTTATCTAGCGGGGGGCTCCAAGAGACCCAGTACTTC. Translating gives CASSLSSGGLQETQYF.

This sequence joins TRBV7-2 and TRBJ2-7, with TRBD1 identical over 10 bases. The CDR3 length is 16 residues. Trimming at V came to 3 bases and at J to 2 bases, leaving 7 bases not matched to a gene. The germline CDR1 and CDR2 sequences are SGHTA and FQGNSA. DNA for the CDR3: TGTGCCAGCAGCTTGGGGACAGGGGCGCGACCCTACGAGCAGTACTTC. Protein product: CASSLGTGARPYEQYF.

V is TRBV5-1 and J is TRBJ2-3; 8 positions match TRBD1. This CDR3 region has 17 residues. Germline values: CDR1 SGHRS, CDR2 YFSETQ. Trimming removed 0 bases from V and 5 bases from J; junction bases left unmatched: 11. DNA of the CDR3: TGCGCCAGCAGCTTGGAAGGCCAGGGGGCGCGAGAAGATACGCAGTATTTT. As protein: CASSLEGQGAREDTQYF.

This chain joins TRBV10-3 and TRBJ2-7, with 14 positions matching TRBD2. Losses at the gene ends were 6 bases for V and 2 bases for J; bases not matched to a gene: 3. CDR1 ENHRY and CDR2 SYGVKD come from the germline V gene. The CDR3 totals 15 residues. CDR3 sequence: CAISPTSGGAYEQYF. The CDR3 DNA sequence: TGTGCCATCAGCCCGACTAGCGGGGGGGCCTACGAGCAGTACTTC.

This chain uses TRBV7-9 with TRBJ1-1; 8 bases fit TRBD1. The length of the CDR3 is 15 residues. Germline-derived CDR1 and CDR2 are SEHNR and FQNEAQ (reference sequence). Losses at the gene ends were 5 bases for V and 8 bases for J; bases not matched to a gene: 13. The CDR3 loop is CASSVSSGGKKEAFF. The CDR3 nucleotides are TGTGCCAGCAGCGTAAGCTCAGGGGGCAAGAAGGAAGCTTTCTTT.

The CDR3 loop reads CASSPTGIGVGNQPQHF. CDR3 in DNA: TGTGCCAGCAGCCCCACAGGAATTGGGGTGGGCAATCAGCCCCAGCATTTT. The chain has TRBV7-9 and TRBJ1-5, with TRBD1 as a possible D gene (5 bases). CDR3 length equals 17 residues. Germline V lookup: CDR1 SEHNR, CDR2 FQNEAQ (reference sequence). V was pared by 5 bases and J by 2 bases, with 19 bases between. The full variable domain, its missing parts supplied by reference TRBV7-9 and TRBJ1-5, is DTGVSQNPRHKITKRGQNVTFRCDPISEHNRLYWYRQTLGQGPEFLTYFQNEAQLEKSRLLSDRFSAERPKGSFSTLEIQRTEQGDSAMYLCASSPTGIGVGNQPQHFGDGTRLSIL.

The V and J genes are TRBV25-1 and TRBJ1-2; maybe TRBD1 (5 bases). The CDR3 totals 14 residues. In germline, CDR1 is MGHDK, CDR2 SYGVNS. Deletions cut 2 bases from V and 2 bases from J, with 9 bases between. CDR3 residues: CASSERRGNYGYTF. The CDR3 DNA follows: TGTGCCAGCAGTGAACGTCGGGGGAACTATGGCTACACCTTC.

This chain connects TRBV12-5 to TRBJ1-1; possibly TRBD1 for D (5 bases). The CDR3 is made up of 17 amino acids. V was cut by 7 bases and J by 0 bases, with 21 bases left in between. Germline lookup yields CDR1 LGHNT and CDR2 FRNRAP. The CDR3 spells CASDPRSYGGMNTEAFF. In nucleotides, the CDR3 is TGTGCTAGTGACCCGAGGTCGTACGGGGGAATGAACACTGAAGCTTTCTTT.

The V and J genes are TRBV4-3 and TRBJ1-2; D is perhaps TRBD1 (6 bases). Germline V gene sequence: CDR1 LGHNA, CDR2 YSLEER. Deletions cut 5 bases from V and 5 bases from J, with 21 bases between. The CDR3 consists of 16 residues. The chain's CDR3 is CASSYRTDPIPYGYTF. In DNA form, the CDR3 reads TGCGCCAGCAGCTATCGGACAGACCCCATTCCATATGGCTACACCTTC.

The chain links TRBV7-9 to TRBJ2-2; 7 nucleotides line up with TRBD1. The length of the CDR3 is 15 residues. Looked up from germline, CDR1 is SEHNR and CDR2 is FQNEAQ (reference sequence). With 5 bases clipped from V and 5 bases from J, the junction kept 8 bases outside the gene matches. The CDR3 region has the DNA TGTGCCAGCAGCGACCCGGACAGGTGGACCGGGGAGCTGTTTTTT. Translation gives CASSDPDRWTGELFF.

The V gene is TRBV6-4, the J gene TRBJ2-3; 7 bases are a match to TRBD2. Germline lookup yields CDR1 MRHNA and CDR2 SNTAGT. Trimming cost V 0 bases and J 4 bases; bases outside gene matches: 7. CDR3 length: 16 amino acids. The CDR3 DNA sequence: TGTGCCAGCAGTGACTCTGGACTAGGGTCGCCAGATACGCAGTATTTT. It translates to CASSDSGLGSPDTQYF.

This clone was seen a handful of times. This chain uses TRBV4-3 with TRBJ2-5, with 7 nucleotides matching TRBD2. The V gene's germline CDR1 is LGHNA and CDR2 YSLEER. V trimming: 4 bases; J trimming: 3 bases; junction bases outside the gene matches: 11. The length of the CDR3 is 16 residues. The CDR3 nucleotides are TGCGCCAGCAGCCCCGGTCGGGGGAGCGGGGAAGAGACCCAGTACTTC. It specifies CASSPGRGSGEETQYF.

V usage is TRBV18 and J usage is TRBJ1-1; TRBD1 might be the D (5 bases). CDR3 length: 15 amino acids. Germline V gives CDR1 KGHSH, CDR2 LQKENI. The V gene lost 2 bases and the J gene lost 1 base, with 11 bases spanning the gap. CDR3 protein: CASSPSGRENTEAFF. The CDR3 nucleotides read TGTGCCAGCTCACCAAGTGGCAGGGAGAACACTGAAGCTTTCTTT. Full variable domain (outside the CDR3, taken from reference TRBV18 and TRBJ1-1): NAGVMQNPRHLVRRRGQEARLRCSPMKGHSHVYWYRQLPEEGLKFMVYLQKENIIDESGMPKERFSAEFPKEGPSILRIQQVVRGDSAAYFCASSPSGRENTEAFFGQGTRLTVV.

This chain connects TRBV6-1 to TRBJ1-3; the match to TRBD1 covers 7 bases. J gave up 1 base and V 2 bases, and 2 bases lay outside the gene matches. The CDR3 has 15 amino acids. The germline gives CDR1 MNHNS, CDR2 SASEGT. The CDR3 sequence: CASSELTGSGNTIYF. The CDR3 DNA reads as TGTGCCAGCAGTGAACTGACAGGGTCTGGAAACACCATATATTTT.

The gene calls are TRBV6-5 and TRBJ2-5, with 10 bases matching TRBD2. Germline V gene lookup returns CDR1 MNHEY and CDR2 SVGAGI. The ends lost 5 bases at V and 2 bases at J; junction bases unmatched: 2. This CDR3 region has 14 residues. The CDR3: CASSEGLAQETQYF. DNA of the CDR3: TGTGCCAGCAGTGAGGGACTAGCGCAAGAGACCCAGTACTTC.

This rearrangement joins TRBV7-3 to TRBJ2-1; weak D call: TRBD1 (5 bases). The CDR3 is 15 residues long. The germline gives CDR1 SGHTA, CDR2 FQGTGA. Trimming took off 5 bases at V and 0 bases at J, with 11 bases between the two ends. The CDR3: CASSLTGGSYNEQFF. CDR3 sequence (DNA): TGTGCCAGCAGCCTTACAGGCGGCTCCTACAATGAGCAGTTCTTC.

This chain uses TRBV5-1 with TRBJ1-2; D is ambiguous. The CDR3 totals 19 residues. In germline, CDR1 is SGHRS, CDR2 YFSETQ. V lost 0 bases and J 0 bases, leaving 21 bases between the germline ends. This chain's CDR3 is CASSLDLSAGSTSNYGYTF. In nucleotides, the CDR3 is TGCGCCAGCAGCTTGGACCTTTCTGCGGGGAGTACCTCTAACTATGGCTACACCTTC. Full variable domain (outside the CDR3, taken from reference TRBV5-1 and TRBJ1-2): KAGVTQTPRYLIKTRGQQVTLSCSPISGHRSVSWYQQTPGQGLQFLFEYFSETQRNKGNFPGRFSGRQFSNSRSEMNVSTLELGDSALYLCASSLDLSAGSTSNYGYTFGSGTRLTVV.

This chain joins TRBV11-2 and TRBJ2-6; 8 positions match TRBD1. V gave up 2 bases and J gave up 1 base; unmatched junction bases: 7. Germline loops: CDR1 SGHAT, CDR2 FQNNGV. The length of the CDR3 is 18 residues. In DNA form, the CDR3 reads TGTGCCAGCAGCTTATCCGGGACAGGACCTTCTGGGGCCAACGTCCTGACTTTC. Protein: CASSLSGTGPSGANVLTF.

This clone was observed a single time. V gene TRBV4-1 combines with J gene TRBJ1-1; tentative D call: TRBD1 (6 bases). The CDR3 contains 14 residues. V was trimmed by 2 bases and J by 1 base, leaving 8 bases between them. Germline lookup yields CDR1 MGHRA and CDR2 YSYEKL. This CDR3 reads CASSQPGQNTEAFF. The CDR3 coding sequence is TGCGCCAGCAGCCAACCGGGACAGAACACTGAAGCTTTCTTT.

The chain recombines TRBV7-2 with TRBJ2-7, with D maybe TRBD1 (5 bases). The CDR3 is 16 amino acids. V lost 5 bases and J lost 6, with 23 bases in between. The V gene's germline CDR1 is SGHTA and CDR2 FQGNSA. In DNA, the CDR3 is TGTGCCAGCAGCCAAGGGGTGGCAGGGTCCGCTACCGAGCAGTACTTC. Translated, it gives CASSQGVAGSATEQYF. Looking up the rest from reference TRBV7-2 and TRBJ2-7 gives the full variable domain: GAGVSQSPSNKVTEKGKDVELRCDPISGHTALYWYRQSLGQGLEFLIYFQGNSAPDKSGLPSDRFSAERTGGSVSTLTIQRTQQEDSAVYLCASSQGVAGSATEQYFGPGTRLTVT.

This chain links TRBV13 with TRBJ2-5; 10 nucleotides agree with TRBD2. The V and J ends lost 1 base and 2 bases, in that order; junction bases with no gene match: 7. CDR3 length: 17 amino acids. Germline V CDR1 and CDR2: PRHDT, FYEKMQ (reference sequence). The CDR3, as DNA: TGTGCCAGCAGCTTAGAAGCTAGCGGGGGCGTACAAGAGACCCAGTACTTC. It is translated as CASSLEASGGVQETQYF.

In this sample, this clone turned up a few times. This CDR3 is CASSLVDEDIQYF. The CDR3 DNA is TGTGCCAGCAGCTTAGTCGATGAGGACATTCAGTACTTC. This chain joins TRBV13 and TRBJ2-4; no definite D call. The CDR3 sequence is 13 residues long. Germline V gene lookup returns CDR1 PRHDT and CDR2 FYEKMQ (reference sequence). V was shortened by 1 base and J by 8 bases, with 9 bases between the two germline ends.

V and J are TRBV7-2 and TRBJ2-7; the D gene is possibly TRBD2 (7 bases). The germline V and J ends were trimmed by 1 base and 6 bases, with 16 bases remaining between them. Per the germline V gene, CDR1 is SGHTA and CDR2 is FQGNSA. This CDR3 is 15 amino acids long. The CDR3 reads CASSLDGGASSEQYF. CDR3 DNA sequence: TGTGCCAGCAGCTTAGATGGGGGGGCATCGTCCGAGCAGTACTTC.

The chain joins TRBV11-2 to TRBJ1-1; 9 nucleotides agree with TRBD1. The junction had 13 bases not matched to a gene; V was cut back by 0 bases and J by 11 bases. The CDR3 is made up of 16 amino acids. From germline, CDR1 is SGHAT and CDR2 FQNNGV. The CDR3: CASSLEDRGAWRAAFF. CDR3 coding DNA: TGTGCCAGCAGCTTAGAGGACAGGGGAGCCTGGAGGGCGGCTTTCTTT.

The chain employs TRBV27 and TRBJ1-1; D is unclear. CDR3 length: 13 amino acids. Trimming removed 8 bases from V and 4 bases from J, with 14 bases in between. Germline V CDR1 and CDR2: MNHEY, SMNVEV (reference sequence). CDR3 sequence (DNA): TGTGCCAGCGGTGGAGAGGGAGGCACTGAAGCTTTCTTT. Protein sequence: CASGGEGGTEAFF.

The rearrangement joins TRBV9 to TRBJ2-7, with 10 bases identical to TRBD1. The germline V gene encodes CDR1 SGDLS and CDR2 YYNGEE. Trimming at V came to 3 bases and at J to 4 bases, leaving 4 bases not matched to a gene. The CDR3 is made up of 14 amino acids. CDR3 sequence reads: CASSEGTGEYEQYF. The CDR3 DNA reads TGTGCCAGCAGCGAAGGGACAGGGGAGTACGAGCAGTACTTC. Complete variable domain (other parts from reference TRBV9 and TRBJ2-7): DSGVTQTPKHLITATGQRVTLRCSPRSGDLSVYWYQQSLDQGLQFLIQYYNGEERAKGNILERFSAQQFPDLHSELNLSSLELGDSALYFCASSEGTGEYEQYFGPGTRLTVT.

The chain couples TRBV9 to TRBJ2-7; D remains ambiguous. The germline gives CDR1 SGDLS, CDR2 YYNGEE. The V and J ends lost 4 bases and 6 bases respectively, with 14 bases between them. The CDR3 has 13 residues. The CDR3, as DNA: TGTGCCAGCAGCTCCAACATCCCAAGCGAGCAGTACTTC. This encodes CASSSNIPSEQYF. The full variable domain, rest sourced from reference TRBV9 and TRBJ2-7, is DSGVTQTPKHLITATGQRVTLRCSPRSGDLSVYWYQQSLDQGLQFLIQYYNGEERAKGNILERFSAQQFPDLHSELNLSSLELGDSALYFCASSSNIPSEQYFGPGTRLTVT.

The V and J genes are TRBV30 and TRBJ1-1; TRBD1 aligns across 7 bases. V shed 4 bases, J shed 7 bases, and the junction held 6 bases outside the gene matches. The germline V gene has CDR1 GTSNPN and CDR2 SVGIG (reference sequence). The CDR3 spans 12 residues. The CDR3: CAWTGTALEAFF. The CDR3 DNA reads as TGTGCCTGGACCGGGACAGCCCTTGAAGCTTTCTTT.